This TCR beta chain came from a study of CD8 T cells in Susac syndrome. Study information: Among the Susac syndrome patients sequenced, over 5 had active disease and under ten were in remission.

Looked up from germline, CDR1 is LNHDA and CDR2 is SQIVND (reference sequence). V was pared by 4 bases and J by 3 bases, with 17 bases between. CDR3 length: 16 residues. Reverse transcription used roughly 0.5 to 1 ug RNA and random hexamers. By means of immunoSEQ multiplex PCR, TCR beta CDR3 spanning 54 Vbeta and 13 Jbeta underwent amplification. MiXCR, run by TCRdb on the immunoSEQ multiplex PCR reads, gives a single entry per CDR3 protein. This sample yields tens of thousands of distinct CDR3 sequences, of which 95% to 96% are seen a single time; 0.55% to 0.75% belongs to the top ten. The rearrangement joins TRBV19 to TRBJ2-3; a possible D gene is TRBD2 (5 bases). The sequencing input was CD8+ T cells from PBMCs. The sequence derives from a human donor with Susac syndrome. The CDR3 spells CASSTTSLRATDTQYF. CDR3 nucleotides: TGTGCCAGTAGTACCACGTCCCTGAGGGCAACAGATACGCAGTATTTT.